The clone carrying this T cell receptor (beta chain) was seen ten or more times. Antigen: not known. CDR1 and CDR2 (germline): SNHLY, FYNNEI. This CDR3 has 14 residues. The V and J ends lost 3 bases and 7 bases, in that order; junction bases with no gene match: 7. Unique molecular identifiers were attached to individual cDNA molecules. MiXCR, run by TCRdb on the 5' RACE reads, gives a single entry per CDR3 protein. Counted here are approximately 23,000 distinct CDR3 sequences, 3.5% to 5.5% occurring once; the ten biggest clones make up approximately 10%. The data stem from a study of early T cells in non-severe SARS-CoV-2 infection. In the study overall: Unpaired chains resulted from sequencing bulk RNA of unsorted whole blood.

Study conclusions and caveats: There was a bias toward anti-spike CD8 responses in VDJdb matching, which missed private and CD4 specificities.

This clonotype was obtained from an adult who was a healthcare worker with PCR-confirmed SARS-CoV-2 infection or an uninfected control (not recorded which). The sample was whole blood. This chain connects TRBV2 to TRBJ2-7; 9 bases are a match to TRBD2. In DNA, the CDR3 is TGTGCCAGCAGTGAGCTAGCGGGATTGGAAGAGCAGTACTTC. It specifies CASSELAGLEEQYF.